A single sample gave rise to the 5 T cell receptor beta chains below, sequenced in a study of neurological immune-mediated disorders. One entry per CDR3 protein, called by TCRdb with MiXCR from the 5' RACE reads. Altogether about 74,000 distinct CDR3 sequences are present, approximately 5.2% being singletons, with the ten largest covering less than 8%. Material for sequencing was PBMCs. All receptors derive from a man younger than 35 with multiple sclerosis.

This clonotype has ten or more counts. The chain couples TRBV20-1 to TRBJ1-1; a weak D match, TRBD1 (5 bases). Trimming removed 1 base from V and 9 bases from J, with 12 bases in between. CDR3 length: 12 residues. Germline CDR1 is DFQATT and CDR2 is SNEGSKA (reference sequence). The CDR3 nucleotides read TGCAGTGCTAGAGTCCCGGACAATAAAGCTTTCTTT. Translated, it gives CSARVPDNKAFF.

Many counts were recorded for this clonotype. This chain uses TRBV20-1 with TRBJ2-1, with TRBD2 matching 8 bases. J gave up 2 bases and V 2 bases, and 2 bases lay outside the gene matches. Germline CDR1 is DFQATT and CDR2 is SNEGSKA (reference sequence). The CDR3 loop spans 14 amino acids. The CDR3 region has the DNA TGCAGTGCTAGAACGGGACTAGCCTACAATGAGCAGTTCTTC. Translation: CSARTGLAYNEQFF.

This clonotype was seen repeatedly, ten times or more. The CDR3 DNA is TGCAGTGCTAGAGATTACAGGGCTGGAAACACCATATATTTT. Translation: CSARDYRAGNTIYF. The chain links TRBV20-1 to TRBJ1-3; perhaps TRBD1 as D (6 bases). Trimming removed 0 bases from V and 2 bases from J, with 8 bases in between. The CDR3 runs to 14 residues. Germline assignment: CDR1 DFQATT and CDR2 SNEGSKA (reference sequence).

This clonotype was observed many times. V gene TRBV7-8 combines with J gene TRBJ2-7, with 7 nucleotides matching TRBD2. V gave up 2 bases and J gave up 6 bases; unmatched junction bases: 7. CDR3 length: 14 amino acids. The germline gives CDR1 SGHVS, CDR2 FQNEAQ. The CDR3 loop reads CASSLSGALGEQYF. For the CDR3, the DNA is TGTGCCAGCAGCTTAAGCGGGGCGCTAGGCGAGCAGTACTTC.

This clonotype was seen ten or more times. This chain connects TRBV28 to TRBJ2-7, with 7 positions matching TRBD2. V was pared by 7 bases and J by 2 bases, with 20 bases of the junction left unmatched. Per the germline V gene, CDR1 is MDHEN and CDR2 is SYDVKM. The CDR3 sequence is 18 residues long. The CDR3 loop is CASTPVGRAGFHTYEQYF. The CDR3 DNA reads as TGTGCCAGCACCCCAGTCGGGAGAGCGGGGTTTCACACCTACGAGCAGTACTTC. The whole variable domain, remainder taken from reference TRBV28 and TRBJ2-7, is DVKVTQSSRYLVKRTGEKVFLECVQDMDHENMFWYRQDPGLGLRLIYFSYDVKMKEKGDIPEGYSVSREKKERFSLILESASTNQTSMYLCASTPVGRAGFHTYEQYFGPGTRLTVT.